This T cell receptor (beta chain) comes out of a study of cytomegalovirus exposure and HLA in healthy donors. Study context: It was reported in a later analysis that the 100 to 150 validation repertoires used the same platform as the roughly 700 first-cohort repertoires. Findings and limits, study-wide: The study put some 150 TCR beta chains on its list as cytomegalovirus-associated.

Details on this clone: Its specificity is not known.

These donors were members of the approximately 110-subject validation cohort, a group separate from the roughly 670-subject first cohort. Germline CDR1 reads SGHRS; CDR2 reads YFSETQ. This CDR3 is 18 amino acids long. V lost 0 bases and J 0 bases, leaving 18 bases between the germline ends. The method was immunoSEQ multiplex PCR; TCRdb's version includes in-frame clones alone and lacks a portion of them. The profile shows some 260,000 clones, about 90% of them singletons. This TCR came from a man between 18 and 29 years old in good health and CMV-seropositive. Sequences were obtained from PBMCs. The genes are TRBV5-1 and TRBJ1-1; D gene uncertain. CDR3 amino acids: CASSLGTEYGLLNTEAFF. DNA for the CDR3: TGCGCCAGCAGCTTGGGAACGGAATACGGGCTATTGAACACTGAAGCTTTCTTT.